This TCR beta chain was recovered during a study of Graves' ophthalmopathy and Graves' hyperthyroidism. Study findings and constraints: In blood, most expanded thyroid clonotypes above 0.001 frequency were also detected. Ophthalmopathy progression cases were predicted by the model with 70.59% sensitivity and 72% to 85% specificity.

Moderate-to-severe activity, CAS ≥3, NOSPECS ≥4 and duration under 3 months were recorded for donors with ophthalmopathy. About this clonotype itself: The antigen is undetermined.

Germline lookup yields CDR1 KGHSH and CDR2 LQKENI. The V end was cut by 3 bases, the J end by 2 bases, with 8 bases between. The CDR3 spans 15 residues. Using RNA transcripts, the TCR beta CDR3 regions were amplified. Investigators did first-round RT-PCR with HTBI primers, then second-round multiplex PCR. A single record per CDR3 protein comes from TCRdb applying MiXCR to the multiplex PCR reads. The sample yields hundreds of thousands of distinct CDR3 sequences, roughly two fifths seen once. This sequence originates from an adult man with Graves' ophthalmopathy. V and J are TRBV18 and TRBJ2-6; a weak D match, TRBD1 (5 bases). Sequences were obtained from peripheral blood. The CDR3 sequence is CASSPTATGANVLTF. The CDR3 nucleotides are TGTGCCAGCTCACCGACAGCTACTGGGGCCAACGTCCTGACTTTC.